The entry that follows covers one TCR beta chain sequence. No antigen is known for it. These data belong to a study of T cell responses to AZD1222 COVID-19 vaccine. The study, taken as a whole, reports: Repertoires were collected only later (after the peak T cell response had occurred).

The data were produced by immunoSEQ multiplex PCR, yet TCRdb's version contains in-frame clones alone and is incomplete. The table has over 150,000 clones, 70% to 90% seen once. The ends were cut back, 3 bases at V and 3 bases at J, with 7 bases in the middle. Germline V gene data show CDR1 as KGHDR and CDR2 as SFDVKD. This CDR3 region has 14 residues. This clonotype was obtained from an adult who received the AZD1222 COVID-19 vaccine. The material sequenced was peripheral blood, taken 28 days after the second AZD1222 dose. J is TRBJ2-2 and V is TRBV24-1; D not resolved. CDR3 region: CATSDEADTGELFF. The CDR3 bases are TGTGCCACCAGTGATGAGGCGGACACCGGGGAGCTGTTTTTT.